This T cell receptor beta chain originates from a study of vaccination and CD4 T cells after COVID-19 (dated 2022 in TCRdb). Regarding the study in general: Every convalescent patient had a positive nasal swab PCR test for SARS-CoV-2, with mild disease in under ten patients and severe disease in one. The convalescent cohort comprised six males and four females, including two Hispanic individuals, seven Caucasians, two Asians and one multiracial person. Participants received two doses of either the Pfizer-BioNTech BNT162b2 vaccine (n=8) or the Moderna mRNA-1273 vaccine (n=2). Post-COVID blood samples were collected from convalescent patients a median of approximately 93 days after diagnosis, with a range of roughly 30 to 161 days. Post-vaccine blood samples were taken a median of about 70 days after the second vaccine dose, with a range of roughly 13 to 250 days. The cultures were stimulated with overlapping spike peptide pools from SARS-CoV-2 and from the common cold coronaviruses HCoV-NL63, HCoV-OC43 and HCoV-229E. Control cultures used a CEFX viral epitope pool as positive control, an HIV-1 Nef peptide pool as negative control, or no peptide. In around 9 COVID-19 convalescent patients and a handful of infection-naive healthy vaccine recipients, researchers compared the spike-specific CD4+ TCR repertoire from before mRNA vaccination with the repertoire from after.

The label giving this sample's treatment or condition can be read as: approximately nine-day PBMC culture with coronavirus spike peptide pools or control peptides (ViraFEST assay). The ViraFEST assay, used in the study, expanded antigen-specific T cells with peptide pools and then identified the expanded clonotypes through TCR sequencing. The convalescent patients' positive SARS-CoV-2 PCR tests were from March to December 2020, which was before the Alpha, Beta and Delta variants emerged in the United States. PBMCs were cultured at around 2.2 million per well in IMDM supplemented with around 5% human AB serum and 8.5 to 10 IU/ml IL-2, with about 10 ug/ml peptide pools added. On days 3 and 7, half of the culture medium was replaced with fresh IL-2-containing medium. CD4+ T cells were isolated after roughly 9 days of culture through negative selection using the EasySep CD4+ T cell isolation kit. Ficoll-Paque Plus gradient centrifugation was used to isolate PBMCs from whole blood, and the isolated PBMCs were then either used fresh or cryopreserved at -140C. Culture conditions were generally each tested in triplicate wells.

This clonotype was picked up a small number of times. Its antigen is currently not known. The input lacks base qualities; no much larger clone sits a single base away. What the work shows at the level of the full study, not this receptor alone: Among the post-vaccine SARS-CoV-2-reactive clones in convalescent patients, a median around 90% showed up only after vaccination, which suggests vaccine-specific priming. The study included relatively few convalescent patients and did not analyze early timepoints after natural infection. Although the median number of SARS-CoV-2-reactive clonotypes went up from some 23 after infection to some 40 after vaccination, the increase was not significant. In convalescent patients, nearly all vaccine-specific clones (304 of 307) were found to be mono-reactive for SARS-CoV-2 spike rather than cross-reactive with common cold coronaviruses.

Library generation was performed with PCR. At the Johns Hopkins FTIC core, DNA from the cultured CD4+ T cells underwent TCR sequencing with the Oncomine TCR Beta short-read assay. Genomic DNA was extracted from the cultured CD4+ T cells with the QIAamp micro DNA kit. Oncomine TCR Beta libraries made from cultured CD4+ T cells were pooled using unique dual indexes and sequenced on an Illumina iSeq 100. Per the authors' processing: Non-productive sequences were removed, and CDR3s not starting with C, not ending with F or W, or shorter than 7 amino acids were discarded. The MANAFEST web application identified antigen-specific clonotypes by comparing peptide-stimulated wells against reference wells and other culture wells. To be called positive, a clone needed an FDR below 0.05, an odds ratio above 5, and a productive frequency above 0.1% in at least two of three replicate wells. Clonotypes that were significantly expanded in both SARS-CoV-2 spike wells and at least one common cold coronavirus spike condition were defined as cross-reactive. Similarity between CDR3 sequences was evaluated in R version 3.6.1 using Levenshtein distances (stringdist) and unrooted phylogenetic trees (ape). TCRdb passed the public sequencing reads through fastp at Q25 and MiXCR, retaining productive beta sequences. For every CDR3 protein sequence, its rows merge into one entry that carries the most common genes and DNA. None of the V and J calls come from the authors' own analysis; TCRdb made them. The sample data list about 21,000 distinct CDR3 sequences, and around two fifths of these were observed just once. The top ten clones comprise roughly 5% of the sample.

After removal of 4 bases from V and 0 bases from J, the junction retains 12 bases not matched to a gene. CDR1 is given as SNHLY and CDR2 as FYNNEI, both from the germline V gene. Its CDR3 holds 18 amino acids, cysteine through phenylalanine. Only CDR3 DNA is held: 54 bases, read in frame from base 1. The starting material was CD4+ T cells from blood, cultured in vitro, obtained before SARS-CoV-2 vaccination. The sequence is built from TRBV2 and TRBJ2-7, and 10 junctional nucleotides match TRBD1. This TCR was recovered from a human donor who had recovered from COVID-19. The nucleotide sequence reads TGTGCCAGCAGTGCCCCTTCCCGGGACAGGGGTAACTCCTACGAGCAGTACTTC. This gives the protein CASSAPSRDRGNSYEQYF.